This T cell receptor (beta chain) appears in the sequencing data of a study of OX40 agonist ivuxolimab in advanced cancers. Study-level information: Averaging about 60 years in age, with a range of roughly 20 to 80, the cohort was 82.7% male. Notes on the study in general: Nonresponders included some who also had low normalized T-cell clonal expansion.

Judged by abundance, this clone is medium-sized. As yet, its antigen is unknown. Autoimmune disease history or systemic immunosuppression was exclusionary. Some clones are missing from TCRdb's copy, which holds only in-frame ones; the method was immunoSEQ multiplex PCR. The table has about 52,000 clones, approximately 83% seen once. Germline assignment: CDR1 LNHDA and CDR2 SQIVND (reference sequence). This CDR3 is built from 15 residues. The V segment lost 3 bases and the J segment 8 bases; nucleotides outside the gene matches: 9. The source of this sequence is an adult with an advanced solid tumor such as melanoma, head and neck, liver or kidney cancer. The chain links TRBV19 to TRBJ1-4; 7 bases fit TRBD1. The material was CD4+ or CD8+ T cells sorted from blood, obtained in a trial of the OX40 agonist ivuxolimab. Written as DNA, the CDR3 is TGTGCCAGTAGTATTGGTCAGGGGGAGGGCGAAAAACTGTTTTTT. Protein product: CASSIGQGEGEKLFF.